This section outlines one TCR beta chain sequence together with its context. The data are from a study of CD8+ T cells in alopecia areata. Treatment given: oral pan-JAK inhibitor, 5-10 mg twice daily. The investigators collected lesional scalp punch biopsies and peripheral blood from alopecia areata patients. CDR3 size: 13 residues. Germline V gene data show CDR1 as SGHNT and CDR2 as YYREEE (reference sequence). Deletions cut 4 bases from V and 4 bases from J, with 9 bases between. Sequencing templates came from extracted RNA that was reverse transcribed into cDNA. The data were produced by immunoSEQ multiplex PCR, yet TCRdb's version contains in-frame clones alone and is incomplete. The sample carries 10,000 to 15,000 clones, about two thirds recorded once.

The specimen comprised skin, sampled at week 4, from a patient treated with tofacitinib. The chain links TRBV5-4 to TRBJ2-1; D gene uncertain. This receptor was obtained from a human donor with alopecia areata. The CDR3 sequence is CASSTVGYNEQFF. Written as DNA, the CDR3 is TGTGCCAGCAGCACGGTAGGTTACAATGAGCAGTTCTTC.